A single sample is the source of the 28 T cell receptor beta chains below, sequenced in a study of human thymus T cells. Thymus tissue was removed during corrective cardiac surgery. The data were produced by immunoSEQ multiplex PCR, yet TCRdb's version contains in-frame clones alone and is incomplete. The table has under 150,000 clones, around 94% seen once. Sequenced: thymus tissue. Receptor source: a boy under two years old with a congenital heart defect but otherwise immunologically healthy.

The chain couples TRBV28 to TRBJ2-7; D might be TRBD2 (5 bases). Trimming pared 1 base from V and 2 bases from J, leaving 9 bases between. In germline, CDR1 is MDHEN, CDR2 SYDVKM. The CDR3 sequence is 14 residues long. The CDR3 region has the DNA TGTGCCAGCAGTTTATTGAGACTACCCTACGAGCAGTACTTC. Its translation is CASSLLRLPYEQYF.

V is TRBV30 and J is TRBJ2-7; 7 bases map to TRBD1. The CDR3 loop spans 14 amino acids. Germline V gives CDR1 GTSNPN, CDR2 SVGIG (reference sequence). The V and J ends lost 3 bases and 3 bases, in that order; junction bases with no gene match: 8. The CDR3 protein is CAWRLTGKGYEQYF. Written as DNA, the CDR3 is TGTGCCTGGAGGCTGACAGGGAAGGGCTACGAGCAGTACTTC.

The chain couples TRBV6-5 to TRBJ2-5; D perhaps matches TRBD2 (5 bases). The germline V and J ends were trimmed by 6 bases and 1 base, with 15 bases remaining between them. CDR3 length: 15 residues. CDR1 is MNHEY and CDR2 is SVGAGI in the germline V gene. CDR3 DNA: TGTGCCAGCAGAGCCGGGGATAAGCGCCAAGAGACCCAGTACTTC. The encoded protein is CASRAGDKRQETQYF.

The rearrangement uses TRBV5-4 and TRBJ2-7; a weak D match, TRBD1 (6 bases). The V end was cut by 4 bases, the J end by 2 bases, with 19 bases between. Germline-derived CDR1 and CDR2 are SGHNT and YYREEE (reference sequence). CDR3 length: 16 residues. The CDR3 DNA sequence: TGTGCCAGCAGCCAAATAAGACAGGCCAGGGCCTACGAGCAGTACTTC. This sequence encodes CASSQIRQARAYEQYF.

V usage is TRBV10-2 and J usage is TRBJ1-5, with TRBD1 matching 8 bases. The V segment lost 0 bases and the J segment 3 bases; nucleotides outside the gene matches: 7. The CDR3 has 17 residues. In germline, CDR1 is WSHSY, CDR2 SAAADI. The CDR3 reads CASSESWTGINNQPQHF. DNA for the CDR3: TGCGCCAGCAGTGAGTCATGGACAGGGATCAACAATCAGCCCCAGCATTTT.

The chain has TRBV27 and TRBJ1-2, with 7 bases that match TRBD1. V shed 10 bases and J 3 bases; nucleotides not matched to a gene: 11. This CDR3 has 14 amino acids. Germline lookup yields CDR1 MNHEY and CDR2 SMNVEV (reference sequence). The CDR3 sequence is CATSPRGRDYGYTF. The CDR3 bases are TGTGCCACCTCCCCGAGGGGGCGGGACTATGGCTACACCTTC.

The chain joins TRBV5-6 to TRBJ2-1; the D is unclear. The germline gives CDR1 SGHDT, CDR2 YYEEEE. The ends were cut back, 1 base at V and 0 bases at J, with 11 bases in the middle. This CDR3 has 16 residues. CDR3 sequence reads: CASSLNQAHSYNEQFF. The CDR3 DNA sequence: TGTGCCAGCAGCTTGAATCAGGCACACTCCTACAATGAGCAGTTCTTC.

This chain uses TRBV15 with TRBJ2-5, with D possibly TRBD2 on 6 matching bases. The CDR3 runs to 21 residues. Germline assignment: CDR1 LNHNV and CDR2 YYDKDF (reference sequence). V was trimmed by 3 bases and J by 0 bases, leaving 29 bases between them. The CDR3 loop is CATSRTQTSPPRLSYQETQYF. The CDR3 bases are TGTGCCACCAGCAGGACCCAAACTAGCCCACCTCGCTTATCGTACCAAGAGACCCAGTACTTC.

DNA of the CDR3: TGCGCCAGCAGCCTCAAGAAGGGCTTGAACACTGAAGCTTTCTTT. Amino acids: CASSLKKGLNTEAFF. The genes are TRBV4-1 and TRBJ1-1; D remains unclear. V lost 4 bases to trimming and J lost 0 bases, with 12 bases between them. Germline lookup yields CDR1 MGHRA and CDR2 YSYEKL. The CDR3 runs to 15 residues.

V gene TRBV4-2 combines with J gene TRBJ1-5; possibly TRBD1 for D (6 bases). The CDR3 consists of 13 residues. V was pared by 5 bases and J by 5 bases, with 10 bases between. Germline V lookup: CDR1 LGHNA, CDR2 YNFKEQ. The CDR3 protein is CASSKAGDQPQHF. For the CDR3, the DNA is TGTGCCAGCAGCAAAGCAGGGGATCAGCCCCAGCATTTT.

This chain uses TRBV4-3 with TRBJ2-2; D not resolved. Germline V gene sequence: CDR1 LGHNA, CDR2 YSLEER. This CDR3 comprises 18 residues. Trimming shortened V by 4 bases and J by 4 bases, and 22 bases separated the two germline ends. The CDR3: CASSLQEVVGAGTGELFF. In DNA, the CDR3 is TGCGCCAGCAGCCTACAAGAGGTGGTTGGCGCAGGCACCGGGGAGCTGTTTTTT.

The rearrangement uses TRBV7-6 and TRBJ1-3; D is possibly TRBD1 (5 bases). The germline V gene has CDR1 SGHVS and CDR2 FNYEAQ. V was clipped by 5 bases and J by 2 bases, with 7 bases between them. The CDR3 has 13 residues. CDR3 protein: CASSRGPGNTIYF. CDR3 coding DNA: TGTGCCAGCAGCAGGGGTCCTGGAAACACCATATATTTT.

This chain uses TRBV5-4 with TRBJ2-1, with 8 bases matching TRBD2. Germline V gene data show CDR1 as SGHNT and CDR2 as YYREEE (reference sequence). J lost 7 bases, V lost 1 base, and 13 bases had no gene match. The CDR3 consists of 17 residues. CDR3 in amino acids: CASSLKTQAGARNEQFF. The CDR3 DNA reads TGTGCCAGCAGCTTGAAGACTCAAGCGGGGGCAAGAAATGAGCAGTTCTTC. Using reference TRBV5-4 and TRBJ2-1 for the parts outside the CDR3, the full variable domain is ETGVTQSPTHLIKTRGQQVTLRCSSQSGHNTVSWYQQALGQGPQFIFQYYREEENGRGNFPPRFSGLQFPNYSSELNVNALELDDSALYLCASSLKTQAGARNEQFFGPGTRLTVL.

The chain is built from TRBV6-6 and TRBJ1-5; a weak D match, TRBD1 (5 bases). The CDR3 covers 16 residues. V shed 7 bases and J shed 2 bases, with 18 bases lying between them. CDR1 is MNHNY and CDR2 is SVGAGI in the germline V gene (reference sequence). CDR3 DNA sequence: TGTGCCAGCACTCAACCGGGGGGTAGAGGCAATCAGCCCCAGCATTTT. As protein: CASTQPGGRGNQPQHF.

The chain carries TRBV7-9 and TRBJ2-3; D unresolved. Trimming took 5 bases from V and 1 from J, leaving 19 bases between them. Germline CDR1 reads SEHNR; CDR2 reads FQNEAQ (reference sequence). There are 17 residues in the CDR3. CDR3 amino acids: CASSPIRVARRTDTQYF. CDR3 in DNA: TGTGCCAGCAGCCCGATAAGGGTAGCTAGGCGCACAGATACGCAGTATTTT. Based on the CDR3 plus reference TRBV7-9 and TRBJ2-3, the full variable domain is DTGVSQNPRHKITKRGQNVTFRCDPISEHNRLYWYRQTLGQGPEFLTYFQNEAQLEKSRLLSDRFSAERPKGSFSTLEIQRTEQGDSAMYLCASSPIRVARRTDTQYFGPGTRLTVL.

This chain joins TRBV7-9 and TRBJ2-1, with 8 bases matching TRBD2. V shed 4 bases and J 4 bases; nucleotides not matched to a gene: 12. Germline V gene sequence: CDR1 SEHNR, CDR2 FQNEAQ (reference sequence). This CDR3 comprises 17 residues. For the CDR3, the DNA is TGTGCCAGCAGCTCCCGGCCCTCTAGCGGGTCGTACAATGAGCAGTTCTTC. Protein: CASSSRPSSGSYNEQFF.

The gene calls are TRBV5-4 and TRBJ2-7; D is ambiguous. The CDR3 loop spans 13 amino acids. The ends were cut back, 5 bases at V and 0 bases at J, with 9 bases in the middle. Germline V gives CDR1 SGHNT, CDR2 YYREEE (reference sequence). DNA of the CDR3: TGTGCCAGCAGGGCAGCGAGCTCCTACGAGCAGTACTTC. Translating gives CASRAASSYEQYF.

This clone appeared once. The chain employs TRBV11-3 and TRBJ2-7; a weak D match, TRBD2 (5 bases). This CDR3 contains 12 residues. Trimming took 5 bases from V and 6 from J, leaving 11 bases between them. In germline, CDR1 is SGHNT, CDR2 YENEEA. This CDR3 reads CASSPFRGEQYF. CDR3 DNA: TGTGCCAGCAGCCCCTTTCGGGGCGAGCAGTACTTC.

The rearrangement links TRBV7-9 to TRBJ1-3; TRBD1 matches 9 bases. Germline V CDR1 and CDR2: SEHNR, FQNEAQ (reference sequence). With 4 bases clipped from V and 0 bases from J, the junction kept 4 bases outside the gene matches. The CDR3 is 16 amino acids. As DNA, the CDR3 is TGTGCCAGCAGCTATTGGACAGGGGACTCTGGAAACACCATATATTTT. It is translated as CASSYWTGDSGNTIYF.

The rearrangement links TRBV12-5 to TRBJ2-5; D is perhaps TRBD1 (5 bases). Germline CDR1 reads LGHNT; CDR2 reads FRNRAP. This CDR3 is built from 15 residues. V shed 6 bases and J shed 1 base, with 15 bases lying between them. The CDR3: CASGPGRAFQETQYF. CDR3 DNA sequence: TGTGCTAGTGGGCCGGGCAGGGCCTTCCAAGAGACCCAGTACTTC.

V and J are TRBV27 and TRBJ2-7; maybe TRBD2 (6 bases). The CDR3 extends over 16 amino acids. Germline V CDR1 and CDR2: MNHEY, SMNVEV (reference sequence). Trimming left V 2 bases short and J 0 bases short, with 14 bases between. CDR3 in DNA: TGTGCCAGCAGTTTAGGTCGGAGCGGGCACTCCTACGAGCAGTACTTC. Translated, it gives CASSLGRSGHSYEQYF.

The chain couples TRBV5-1 to TRBJ1-3; tentative D call: TRBD1 (5 bases). The germline CDR1 and CDR2 sequences are SGHRS and YFSETQ. This CDR3 has 13 amino acids. Trimming removed 7 bases at V and 0 bases at J, with 8 bases between. In nucleotides, the CDR3 is TGCGCCAGCGCTGACAGCTCTGGAAACACCATATATTTT. Translated, it gives CASADSSGNTIYF.

The rearrangement links TRBV2 to TRBJ1-2; D uncertain. The CDR3 spans 15 residues. The germline V and J ends were trimmed by 4 bases and 2 bases, with 14 bases remaining between them. Germline values: CDR1 SNHLY, CDR2 FYNNEI. Here the CDR3 DNA reads TGTGCCAGCAGTGGGGTCGGGGTCCCAAACTATGGCTACACCTTC. Its translation is CASSGVGVPNYGYTF.

V and J are TRBV5-1 and TRBJ2-7, with D unresolved. Per germline, CDR1 SGHRS and CDR2 YFSETQ. V was pared by 4 bases and J by 4 bases, with 15 bases between. This CDR3 has 14 residues. The CDR3 nucleotides read TGCGCCAGCAGCGGCGGACGGCATACTTACGAGCAGTACTTC. It specifies CASSGGRHTYEQYF.

The rearrangement links TRBV6-5 to TRBJ2-3; D is uncertain. The V end was cut by 5 bases, the J end by 0 bases, with 6 bases between. This CDR3 has 13 residues. The germline gives CDR1 MNHEY, CDR2 SVGAGI. CDR3 sequence: CASSKDSTDTQYF. The CDR3 nucleotides are TGTGCCAGCAGTAAGGACAGCACAGATACGCAGTATTTT.

This clone was seen only once. The chain couples TRBV6-1 to TRBJ2-5; possibly TRBD2 for D (6 bases). V was cut by 7 bases and J by 2 bases, with 11 bases left in between. The CDR3 sequence is 13 residues long. The V gene's germline CDR1 is MNHNS and CDR2 SASEGT. The CDR3 bases are TGTGCCAGCACCCGAGCGGGTCAAGAGACCCAGTACTTC. This encodes CASTRAGQETQYF.

This clone has only one observation. This chain joins TRBV29-1 and TRBJ1-2; D unclear. V was clipped by 3 bases and J by 4 bases, with 3 bases between them. Germline-derived CDR1 and CDR2 are SQVTM and ANQGSEA. This CDR3 comprises 10 residues. CDR3 loop: CSVDSYGYTF. The CDR3, as DNA: TGCAGCGTTGACAGCTATGGCTACACCTTC.

This chain connects TRBV16 to TRBJ2-1; 12 nucleotides match TRBD2. This CDR3 is 15 amino acids long. After removal of 2 bases from V and 9 bases from J, the junction contained 5 bases not matched to a gene. Germline V lookup: CDR1 KGHSY, CDR2 FQNENV. The CDR3 region is CASSQLAGGHSEQFF. CDR3 bases: TGTGCCAGCAGCCAACTAGCGGGGGGGCATAGTGAGCAGTTCTTC. Filled out from reference TRBV16 and TRBJ2-1, the complete variable domain reads GEEVAQTPKHLVRGEGQKAKLYCAPIKGHSYVFWYQQVLKNEFKFLISFQNENVFDETGMPKERFSAKCLPNSPCSLEIQATKLEDSAVYFCASSQLAGGHSEQFFGPGTRLTVL.